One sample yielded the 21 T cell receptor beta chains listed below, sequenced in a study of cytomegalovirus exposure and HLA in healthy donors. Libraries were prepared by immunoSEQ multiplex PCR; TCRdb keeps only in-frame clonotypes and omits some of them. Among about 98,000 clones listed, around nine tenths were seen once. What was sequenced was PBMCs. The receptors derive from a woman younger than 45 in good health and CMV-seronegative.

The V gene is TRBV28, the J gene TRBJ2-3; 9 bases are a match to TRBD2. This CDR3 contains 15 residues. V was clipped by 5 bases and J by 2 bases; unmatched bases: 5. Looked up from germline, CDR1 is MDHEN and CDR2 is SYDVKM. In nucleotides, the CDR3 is TGTGCCAGCAGTCCGAGCGGGAGGTACACAGATACGCAGTATTTT. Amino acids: CASSPSGRYTDTQYF.

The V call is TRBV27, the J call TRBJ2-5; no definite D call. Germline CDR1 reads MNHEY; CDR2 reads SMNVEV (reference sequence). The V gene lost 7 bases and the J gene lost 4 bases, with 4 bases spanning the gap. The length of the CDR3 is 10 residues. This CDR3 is CASIVETQYF. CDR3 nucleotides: TGTGCCAGCATCGTAGAGACCCAGTACTTC.

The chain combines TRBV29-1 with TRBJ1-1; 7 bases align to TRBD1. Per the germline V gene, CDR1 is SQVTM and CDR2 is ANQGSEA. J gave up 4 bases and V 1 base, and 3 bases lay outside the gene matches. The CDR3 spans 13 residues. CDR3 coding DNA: TGCAGCGTTGAAGTATCAGGGGGCACTGAAGCTTTCTTT. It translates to CSVEVSGGTEAFF.

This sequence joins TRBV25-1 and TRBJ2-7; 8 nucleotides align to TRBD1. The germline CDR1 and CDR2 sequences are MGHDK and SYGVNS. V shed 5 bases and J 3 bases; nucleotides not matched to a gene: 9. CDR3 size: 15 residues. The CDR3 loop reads CASSLIGQGNYEQYF. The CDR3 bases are TGTGCCAGCAGTCTAATCGGACAGGGAAACTACGAGCAGTACTTC.

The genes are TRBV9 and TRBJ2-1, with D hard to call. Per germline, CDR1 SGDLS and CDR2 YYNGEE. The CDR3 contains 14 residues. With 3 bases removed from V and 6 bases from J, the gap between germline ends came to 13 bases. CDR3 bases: TGTGCCAGCAGCGCATTAGAGGTTTCCAATGAGCAGTTCTTC. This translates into CASSALEVSNEQFF.

The CDR3 region is CASASGGAGNEQFF. The CDR3 DNA sequence: TGCGCCAGCGCAAGCGGGGGGGCAGGGAATGAGCAGTTCTTC. The V and J genes are TRBV5-1 and TRBJ2-1; 10 bases are shared with TRBD2. V shed 7 bases, J shed 7 bases, and the junction held 8 bases outside the gene matches. This CDR3 contains 14 residues. Germline V gene lookup returns CDR1 SGHRS and CDR2 YFSETQ.

The CDR3 sequence is CASSYQPGSYEQYF. The CDR3 region has the DNA TGTGCCAGCAGCTACCAGCCCGGGAGTTACGAGCAGTACTTC. The rearrangement uses TRBV11-1 and TRBJ2-7, with a possible D match to TRBD2 (6 bases). Deletions cut 4 bases from V and 4 bases from J, with 14 bases between. The CDR3 loop spans 14 amino acids. CDR1 SGHAT and CDR2 FQDESV come from the germline V gene (reference sequence).

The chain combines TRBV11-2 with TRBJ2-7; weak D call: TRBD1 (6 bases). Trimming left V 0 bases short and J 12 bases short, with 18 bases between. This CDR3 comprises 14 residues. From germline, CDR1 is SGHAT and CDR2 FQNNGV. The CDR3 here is CASSLEGRGAGGYF. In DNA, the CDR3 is TGTGCCAGCAGCTTAGAGGGCAGGGGCGCCGGAGGGTACTTC. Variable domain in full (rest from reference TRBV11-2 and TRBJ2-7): EAGVAQSPRYKIIEKRQSVAFWCNPISGHATLYWYQQILGQGPKLLIQFQNNGVVDDSQLPKDRFSAERLKGVDSTLKIQPAKLEDSAVYLCASSLEGRGAGGYFGPGTRLTVT.

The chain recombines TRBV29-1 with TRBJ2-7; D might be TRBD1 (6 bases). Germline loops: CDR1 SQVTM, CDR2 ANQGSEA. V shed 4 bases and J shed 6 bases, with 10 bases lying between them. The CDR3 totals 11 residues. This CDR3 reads CSVVKGGEQYF. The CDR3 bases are TGCAGCGTTGTAAAAGGGGGCGAGCAGTACTTC.

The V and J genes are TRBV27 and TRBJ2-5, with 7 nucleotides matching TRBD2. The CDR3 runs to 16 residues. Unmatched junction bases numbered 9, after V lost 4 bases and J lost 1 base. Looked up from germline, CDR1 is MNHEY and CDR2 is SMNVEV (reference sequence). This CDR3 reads CASSSLLWGGQETQYF. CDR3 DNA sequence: TGTGCCAGCAGTTCACTCCTTTGGGGGGGCCAAGAGACCCAGTACTTC.

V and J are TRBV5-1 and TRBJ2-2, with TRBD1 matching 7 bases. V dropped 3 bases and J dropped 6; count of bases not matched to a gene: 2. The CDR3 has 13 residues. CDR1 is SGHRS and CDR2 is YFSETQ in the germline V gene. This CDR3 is CASSSGQAGELFF. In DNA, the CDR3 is TGCGCCAGCAGCTCAGGACAGGCCGGGGAGCTGTTTTTT.

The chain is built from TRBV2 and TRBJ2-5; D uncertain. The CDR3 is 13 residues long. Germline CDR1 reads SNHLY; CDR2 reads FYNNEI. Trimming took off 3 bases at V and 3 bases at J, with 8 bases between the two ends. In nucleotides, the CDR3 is TGTGCCAGCAGTGATGGTCAGGAAGAGACCCAGTACTTC. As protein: CASSDGQEETQYF.

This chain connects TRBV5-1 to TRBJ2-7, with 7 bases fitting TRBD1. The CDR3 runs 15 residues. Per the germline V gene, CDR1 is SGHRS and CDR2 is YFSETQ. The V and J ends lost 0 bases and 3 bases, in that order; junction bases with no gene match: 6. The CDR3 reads CASSLDPGQIYEQYF. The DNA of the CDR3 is TGCGCCAGCAGCTTGGACCCGGGACAGATCTACGAGCAGTACTTC. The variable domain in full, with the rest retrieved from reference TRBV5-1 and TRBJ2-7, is KAGVTQTPRYLIKTRGQQVTLSCSPISGHRSVSWYQQTPGQGLQFLFEYFSETQRNKGNFPGRFSGRQFSNSRSEMNVSTLELGDSALYLCASSLDPGQIYEQYFGPGTRLTVT.

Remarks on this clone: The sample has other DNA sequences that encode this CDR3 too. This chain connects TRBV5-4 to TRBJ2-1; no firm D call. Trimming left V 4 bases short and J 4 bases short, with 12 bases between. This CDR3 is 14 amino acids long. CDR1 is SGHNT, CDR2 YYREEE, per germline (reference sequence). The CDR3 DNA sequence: TGTGCCAGCAGCCTCGCTGGGCTATACAATGAGCAGTTCTTC. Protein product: CASSLAGLYNEQFF.

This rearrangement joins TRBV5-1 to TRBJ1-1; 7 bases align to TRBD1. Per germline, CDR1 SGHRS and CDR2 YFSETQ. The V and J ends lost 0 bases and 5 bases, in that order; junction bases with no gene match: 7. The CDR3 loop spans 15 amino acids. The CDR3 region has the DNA TGCGCCAGCAGCTTGGCCATTTCAGGGGGAACTGAAGCTTTCTTT. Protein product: CASSLAISGGTEAFF. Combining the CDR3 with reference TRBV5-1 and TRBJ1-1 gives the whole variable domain KAGVTQTPRYLIKTRGQQVTLSCSPISGHRSVSWYQQTPGQGLQFLFEYFSETQRNKGNFPGRFSGRQFSNSRSEMNVSTLELGDSALYLCASSLAISGGTEAFFGQGTRLTVV.

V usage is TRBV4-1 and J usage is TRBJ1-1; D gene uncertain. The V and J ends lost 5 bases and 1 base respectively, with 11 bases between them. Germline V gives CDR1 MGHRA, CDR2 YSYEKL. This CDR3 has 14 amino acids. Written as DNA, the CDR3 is TGCGCCAGCAGCATACCCCCGGGGAACACTGAAGCTTTCTTT. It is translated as CASSIPPGNTEAFF.

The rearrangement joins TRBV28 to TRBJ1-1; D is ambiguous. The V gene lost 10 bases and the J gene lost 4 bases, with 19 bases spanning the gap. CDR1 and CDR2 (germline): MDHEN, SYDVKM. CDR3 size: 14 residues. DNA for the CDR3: TGTGCCACTAGGATGTCGGGCCGGGGCACTGAAGCTTTCTTT. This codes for CATRMSGRGTEAFF.

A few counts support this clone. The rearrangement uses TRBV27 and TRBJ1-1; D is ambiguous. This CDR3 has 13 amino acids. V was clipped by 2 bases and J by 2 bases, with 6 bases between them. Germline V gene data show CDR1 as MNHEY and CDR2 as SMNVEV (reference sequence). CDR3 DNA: TGTGCCAGCAGTTTACAGTTTAACACTGAAGCTTTCTTT. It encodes CASSLQFNTEAFF.

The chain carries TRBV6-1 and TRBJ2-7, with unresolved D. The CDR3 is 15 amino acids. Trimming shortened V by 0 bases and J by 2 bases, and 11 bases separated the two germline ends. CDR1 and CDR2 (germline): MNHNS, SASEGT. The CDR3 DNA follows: TGTGCCAGCAGTGAAGCAGGAACAGCTACCTACGAGCAGTACTTC. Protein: CASSEAGTATYEQYF.

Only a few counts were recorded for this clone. The CDR3 here is CASSLVEGPQHF. In nucleotides, the CDR3 is TGTGCCAGCAGCTTAGTTGAGGGCCCCCAGCATTTT. The chain joins TRBV7-2 to TRBJ1-5; D not certain. Germline V lookup: CDR1 SGHTA, CDR2 FQGNSA. This CDR3 has 12 amino acids. Deletions cut 1 base from V and 10 bases from J, with 8 bases between.

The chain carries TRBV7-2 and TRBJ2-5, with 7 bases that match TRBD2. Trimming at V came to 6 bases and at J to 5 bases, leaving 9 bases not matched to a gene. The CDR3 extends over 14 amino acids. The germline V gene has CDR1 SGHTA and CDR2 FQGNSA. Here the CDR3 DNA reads TGTGCCAGCAGTTCCGGGACTAAAGGGGAGACCCAGTACTTC. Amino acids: CASSSGTKGETQYF.